What follows are 16 T cell receptor beta chains derived from one specimen sequenced in a study of blood T cell repertoires in COVID-19. Assay used: immunoSEQ multiplex PCR; TCRdb lists only in-frame clones, some missing. The sample carries hundreds of thousands of clones, roughly 90% recorded once. The sequenced sample was PBMCs or T cells enriched from blood (not recorded which). These receptors were taken from a woman in her thirties or forties with acute COVID-19.

This clone was seen only once. CDR3 nucleotide sequence: TGTGCCAGCAGCGTCGGCGGGGCCGGTACCGGGGAGCTGTTTTTT. Encoded protein: CASSVGGAGTGELFF. The chain employs TRBV7-2 and TRBJ2-2; TRBD2 might be the D (6 bases). Per germline, CDR1 SGHTA and CDR2 FQGNSA. This CDR3 spans 15 amino acids. Trimming took 5 bases from V and 5 from J, leaving 15 bases between them.

The rearrangement uses TRBV18 and TRBJ2-7; 7 bases match TRBD2. Germline V gene lookup returns CDR1 KGHSH and CDR2 LQKENI. V shed 1 base and J 3 bases; nucleotides not matched to a gene: 0. The CDR3 is made up of 13 amino acids. This CDR3 reads CASSPRDYYEQYF. CDR3 DNA: TGTGCCAGCTCACCACGGGACTACTACGAGCAGTACTTC.

This chain uses TRBV2 with TRBJ2-7; maybe TRBD2 (6 bases). The V gene lost 4 bases and the J gene lost 2 bases, with 15 bases spanning the gap. Germline CDR1 is SNHLY and CDR2 is FYNNEI. The CDR3 loop spans 15 amino acids. CDR3 loop: CASSVGRTGAYEQYF. Here the CDR3 DNA reads TGTGCCAGCAGTGTGGGCCGGACGGGAGCCTACGAGCAGTACTTC.

The chain is built from TRBV5-1 and TRBJ1-2; D uncertain. Trimming took 4 bases from V and 0 from J, leaving 7 bases between them. The CDR3 runs 13 residues. Looked up from germline, CDR1 is SGHRS and CDR2 is YFSETQ. The DNA of the CDR3 is TGCGCCAGCAGCCTCGGGACTAACTATGGCTACACCTTC. It specifies CASSLGTNYGYTF.

In its sample, this clone was seen once. This sequence joins TRBV4-2 and TRBJ2-7; tentative D call: TRBD1 (6 bases). This CDR3 comprises 17 residues. Germline CDR1 reads LGHNA; CDR2 reads YNFKEQ. Trimming took off 1 base at V and 2 bases at J, with 18 bases between the two ends. CDR3 bases: TGTGCCAGCAGCCAAGGGGAGACAGGACGAAATGCCTACGAGCAGTACTTC. This codes for CASSQGETGRNAYEQYF.

About this clone itself: The sample holds other DNA sequences that translate to the same CDR3. The V call is TRBV27, the J call TRBJ1-1, with TRBD1 as a possible D gene (6 bases). CDR1 MNHEY and CDR2 SMNVEV come from the germline V gene (reference sequence). The CDR3 is 14 amino acids. Between the trimmed V and J ends, which lost 0 bases and 4 bases, there was a span of 9 bases. The CDR3 loop reads CASSLSQGPTEAFF. In nucleotides, the CDR3 is TGTGCCAGCAGTTTATCCCAGGGGCCCACTGAAGCTTTCTTT.

The J gene is TRBJ1-4, the V gene TRBV5-1, with D possibly TRBD1 on 5 matching bases. CDR3 length: 18 residues. Germline V CDR1 and CDR2: SGHRS, YFSETQ. The ends were cut back, 0 bases at V and 5 bases at J, with 20 bases in the middle. The CDR3, as DNA: TGCGCCAGCAGCTTGGGGGGTTCTGCACAGGCTCCGAATGAAAAACTGTTTTTT. This encodes CASSLGGSAQAPNEKLFF.

V and J are TRBV4-1 and TRBJ1-4, with a tentative D call TRBD1 (5 bases). CDR3 length: 13 residues. With 1 base removed from V and 7 bases from J, the gap between germline ends came to 7 bases. Looked up from germline, CDR1 is MGHRA and CDR2 is YSYEKL. CDR3 DNA sequence: TGCGCCAGCAGCCAAGCAAGGGGTGAAAAACTGTTTTTT. This codes for CASSQARGEKLFF.

V usage is TRBV3-1 (or the pseudogene TRBV3-2) and J usage is TRBJ1-2, with D possibly being TRBD1 (5 bases). V was cut by 0 bases and J by 6 bases, with 8 bases left in between. From germline, CDR1 is LGHDT and CDR2 YNNKEL (reference sequence). The CDR3 contains 13 residues. The CDR3 is CASSQDRVHGYTF. The CDR3, as DNA: TGTGCCAGCAGCCAAGACAGGGTTCATGGCTACACCTTC.

The chain couples TRBV30 to TRBJ1-3; no reliable D call. V was pared by 2 bases and J by 1 base, with 9 bases between. Germline V gene data show CDR1 as GTSNPN and CDR2 as SVGIG (reference sequence). The CDR3 spans 14 residues. CDR3 DNA sequence: TGTGCCTGGAGTCCGGCTAGATCTGGAAACACCATATATTTT. Translating gives CAWSPARSGNTIYF.

V usage is TRBV3-1 (or the pseudogene TRBV3-2) and J usage is TRBJ2-7; D call uncertain. Germline V gene data show CDR1 as LGHDT and CDR2 as YNNKEL (reference sequence). V was pared by 1 base and J by 1 base, with 11 bases between. The CDR3 extends over 15 amino acids. The CDR3 DNA is TGTGCCAGCAGCCAAGGCCTTACGAGTTCCTACGAGCAGTACTTC. Translated, it gives CASSQGLTSSYEQYF.

This clone was seen more than once but under ten times. CDR3 residues: CAWSVLGQGSNYGYTF. CDR3 sequence (DNA): TGTGCCTGGAGTGTACTTGGGCAGGGTAGCAACTATGGCTACACCTTC. The chain is built from TRBV30 and TRBJ1-2; D is perhaps TRBD1 (5 bases). The CDR3 loop spans 16 amino acids. From germline, CDR1 is GTSNPN and CDR2 SVGIG (reference sequence). The V gene lost 0 bases and the J gene lost 2 bases, with 16 bases spanning the gap.

The V gene is TRBV18, the J gene TRBJ1-2; tentatively, D is TRBD1 (6 bases). The CDR3 has 16 residues. V lost 4 bases and J lost 6, with 21 bases in between. CDR1 and CDR2 (germline): KGHSH, LQKENI. The CDR3 region is CASSRPTGPYSNGYTF. As DNA, the CDR3 is TGTGCCAGCTCACGGCCCACAGGGCCCTATTCAAATGGCTACACCTTC.

This chain connects TRBV18 to TRBJ1-6; D might be TRBD1 (5 bases). The V and J ends lost 3 bases and 7 bases respectively, with 10 bases between them. Per the germline V gene, CDR1 is KGHSH and CDR2 is LQKENI. CDR3 length: 14 residues. In DNA, the CDR3 is TGTGCCAGCTCACCGGAACAGGACAATTCACCCCTCCACTTT. Protein sequence: CASSPEQDNSPLHF.

The CDR3 DNA is TGTGCCAGTAGTATAGATCTGGCAGGGCATCAGCCCCAGCATTTT. Translated, it gives CASSIDLAGHQPQHF. The genes are TRBV19 and TRBJ1-5, with D tentatively TRBD1 (5 bases). The CDR3 has 15 residues. V was cut by 0 bases and J by 5 bases, with 11 bases left in between. Looked up from germline, CDR1 is LNHDA and CDR2 is SQIVND (reference sequence).

The CDR3: CASTDRGGNEKLFF. The CDR3 DNA reads TGTGCCAGCACAGACAGGGGAGGAAATGAAAAACTGTTTTTT. The rearrangement joins TRBV19 to TRBJ1-4; 8 nucleotides align to TRBD1. The length of the CDR3 is 14 residues. The germline gives CDR1 LNHDA, CDR2 SQIVND (reference sequence). After removal of 9 bases from V and 5 bases from J, the junction contained 8 bases not matched to a gene.